This T cell receptor beta chain came from a study of blood T cell repertoires in COVID-19. Study-level information: T cells, B-cell-depleted T cells, or PBMCs provided the cDNA or gDNA that served as material.

Per the study methods: Reference gene primer amplification in the assay estimated nucleated cell counts. The data were produced by immunoSEQ multiplex PCR, yet TCRdb's version contains in-frame clones alone and is incomplete. Clone size and V and J calls were adopted from that table, with D and trimming inferred from the DNA. The table has hundreds of thousands of clones, around 90% seen once. CDR3 length: 13 residues. V shed 9 bases and J 3 bases; nucleotides not matched to a gene: 6. The germline gives CDR1 LNHDA, CDR2 SQIVND (reference sequence). The chain links TRBV19 to TRBJ2-3; 7 nucleotides match TRBD1. This clonotype was sampled from a young woman who had recovered from COVID-19. Input material: peripheral blood. The CDR3 DNA sequence: TGTGCCAGCTCGACAGGGCTTACAGATACGCAGTATTTT. It codes for CASSTGLTDTQYF.